This TCR beta chain was identified during a study of T cell changes during pregnancy in multiple sclerosis. There are 13 residues in the CDR3. V dropped 2 bases and J dropped 5; count of bases not matched to a gene: 2. Germline V CDR1 and CDR2: LNHDA, SQIVND (reference sequence). TCRdb's copy holds only in-frame clones and misses some; the assay was immunoSEQ multiplex PCR. This table has 84,000 or so clones, approximately 94% appearing once. This chain connects TRBV19 to TRBJ2-7; 8 nucleotides agree with TRBD1. The material was peripheral blood, obtained in the third trimester of pregnancy. The TCR comes from a female donor with multiple sclerosis, enrolled in a pregnancy study. This CDR3 is CASSIQGANEQYF. Written as DNA, the CDR3 is TGTGCCAGTAGTATACAGGGGGCAAACGAGCAGTACTTC.